There are many counts of the clone carrying this T cell receptor beta chain. Its specificity is unknown. Time point specified: sample taken at primary tumor resection. This sample is part of a study of spatial heterogeneity in lung cancer. Study summary: Counts of TCR transcripts in tumor regions correlated strongly with a matched bulk RNA-seq T cell module score. A unique TCR and UMI combination showed up more than ten times in raw reads, on average.

TCRdb re-analysed the 5' RACE reads in MiXCR, keeping a single row per CDR3 protein. The sample includes several thousand distinct CDR3 sequences, 8.4% seen only once; the top ten take about 15%. Study-level findings and limits: The estimated TCR-seq coverage of tumor T cells amounted to approximately 7.1% when looking at alpha chains and approximately 12% when looking at beta chains. Tumor mutation counts were tracked by expanded intratumoral alpha and beta TCR counts.

The TCR was taken from a female donor with early-stage non-small cell lung cancer. Specimen: lung tumor tissue, collected at surgery.

This CDR3 reads CASIGGTARGEQYF. CDR3 in DNA: TGTGCCAGCATAGGTGGGACAGCGAGGGGGGAGCAGTACTTC. The chain is built from TRBV6-6 and TRBJ2-7; the match to TRBD1 covers 7 bases. This CDR3 spans 14 amino acids. With V trimmed by 7 bases and J by 7 bases, 13 bases remained unmatched. Germline loops: CDR1 MNHNY, CDR2 SVGAGI (reference sequence).